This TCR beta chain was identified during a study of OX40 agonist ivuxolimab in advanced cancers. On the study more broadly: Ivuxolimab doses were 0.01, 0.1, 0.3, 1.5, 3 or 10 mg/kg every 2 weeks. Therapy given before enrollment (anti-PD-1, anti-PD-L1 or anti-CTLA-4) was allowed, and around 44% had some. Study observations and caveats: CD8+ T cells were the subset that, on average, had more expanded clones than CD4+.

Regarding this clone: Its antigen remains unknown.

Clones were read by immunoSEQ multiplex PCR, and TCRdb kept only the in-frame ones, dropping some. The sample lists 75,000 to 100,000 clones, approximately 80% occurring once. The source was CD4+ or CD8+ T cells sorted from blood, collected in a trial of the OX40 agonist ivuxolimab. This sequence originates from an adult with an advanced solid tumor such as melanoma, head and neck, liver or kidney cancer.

CDR3 in DNA: TGTGCCAGCAGTCCACGACAGGGAGGTCAGCCCCAGCATTTT. It specifies CASSPRQGGQPQHF. This rearrangement joins TRBV6-5 to TRBJ1-5, with TRBD1 identical over 7 bases. The germline CDR1 and CDR2 sequences are MNHEY and SVGAGI. The trim removed 5 bases at V and 6 bases at J, leaving 7 bases unmatched. The CDR3 covers 14 residues.